The 18 T cell receptor beta chains presented below share a single source sample, sequenced in a study of T cells in Graves' hyperthyroidism and ophthalmopathy. Template material for amplifying TCR beta CDR3 regions consisted of RNA transcripts. HTBI primers were used for first-round RT-PCR of the TCR CDR3. TCRdb processed the multiplex PCR reads anew with MiXCR; each CDR3 protein has one entry. The repertoire holds approximately 400,000 distinct CDR3 sequences, with about 15% as singletons. Sequenced: blood. The receptor set was obtained from a woman in her twenties or thirties with Graves' ophthalmopathy.

In this sample, this clonotype turned up many times. Here the CDR3 DNA reads TGTGCCAGCAGTGAAGGGTCTAGCGGGAGCTACGAGCAGTACTTC. It encodes CASSEGSSGSYEQYF. V usage is TRBV2 and J usage is TRBJ2-7, with 10 bases matching TRBD2. The CDR3 is 15 amino acids. Germline values: CDR1 SNHLY, CDR2 FYNNEI. J was trimmed by 3 bases and V by 1 base; bases with no gene match: 3.

CDR3 DNA: TGTGCCAGCAGCTTAGGAGAAAGGCCCTACGAGCAGTTCTTC. Translating gives CASSLGERPYEQFF. The chain links TRBV11-2 to TRBJ2-1; D remains ambiguous. Germline V gene lookup returns CDR1 SGHAT and CDR2 FQNNGV. This CDR3 has 14 residues. The V end lost 1 base, the J end lost 10 bases, and 14 bases lay between the germline ends.

The V and J genes are TRBV30 and TRBJ2-3; the match to TRBD2 covers 10 bases. Trimming took 5 bases from V and 1 from J; bases not matched to a gene: 0. Germline V gene lookup returns CDR1 GTSNPN and CDR2 SVGIG (reference sequence). This CDR3 comprises 13 residues. The CDR3 here is CAWGLAGTDTQYF. The DNA of the CDR3 is TGTGCCTGGGGACTAGCGGGCACAGATACGCAGTATTTT.

In this sample, this clonotype turned up many times. The chain couples TRBV7-8 to TRBJ2-1; D is uncertain. CDR1 and CDR2 (germline): SGHVS, FQNEAQ. V was trimmed by 2 bases and J by 1 base, leaving 9 bases between them. This CDR3 region has 15 residues. CDR3 region: CASSLYFGSYNEQFF. CDR3 DNA sequence: TGTGCCAGCAGCTTATATTTTGGTTCCTACAATGAGCAGTTCTTC.

This clonotype was seen repeatedly, ten times or more. The CDR3 protein is CATKGGQQEPQHF. DNA for the CDR3: TGTGCCACCAAGGGCGGCCAGCAGGAGCCCCAGCATTTT. The rearrangement joins TRBV28 to TRBJ1-5; D unclear. This CDR3 spans 13 amino acids. Germline V CDR1 and CDR2: MDHEN, SYDVKM. V was shortened by 10 bases and J by 8 bases, with 18 bases between the two germline ends.

This clonotype was counted ten times or more. CDR3 sequence: CASSEPDSHTQYF. The CDR3 bases are TGTGCCAGCAGTGAGCCGGACAGCCATACGCAGTATTTT. The gene calls are TRBV2 and TRBJ2-3; D is possibly TRBD1 (6 bases). This CDR3 has 13 residues. Germline V gene sequence: CDR1 SNHLY, CDR2 FYNNEI. Trimming stripped 3 bases from V and 7 bases from J, with 11 bases between.

This clonotype was counted ten times or more. The rearrangement uses TRBV20-1 and TRBJ2-5, with D tentatively TRBD1 (5 bases). Germline V gene lookup returns CDR1 DFQATT and CDR2 SNEGSKA (reference sequence). The CDR3 has 17 residues. V dropped 5 bases and J dropped 0 bases, with 22 bases sitting between them. CDR3 nucleotides: TGCAGTGCTTTTGTGTATTTGGGGCCGACCTACCAAGAGACCCAGTACTTC. It translates to CSAFVYLGPTYQETQYF.

There are many counts of this clonotype. This chain links TRBV27 with TRBJ2-1; D is perhaps TRBD2 (5 bases). The V end lost 2 bases, the J end lost 1 base, and 12 bases lay between the germline ends. The CDR3 is 16 residues long. Looked up from germline, CDR1 is MNHEY and CDR2 is SMNVEV (reference sequence). The CDR3 DNA follows: TGTGCCAGCAGTTTAATAAGCGGCGGATCCTACAATGAGCAGTTCTTC. The encoded protein is CASSLISGGSYNEQFF.

This clonotype was picked up many times. J is TRBJ1-5 and V is TRBV28, with D perhaps TRBD1 (5 bases). Deletions cut 1 base from V and 5 bases from J, with 12 bases between. Germline V gene data show CDR1 as MDHEN and CDR2 as SYDVKM. CDR3 length: 15 amino acids. The DNA for the CDR3 is TGTGCCAGCAGTTTATCCAGGGTTCTATATCAGCCCCAGCATTTT. It encodes CASSLSRVLYQPQHF.

This clonotype was picked up many times. CDR3 protein: CASSPGGGYIAYEQYF. DNA for the CDR3: TGTGCCAGCAGTCCGGGGGGGGGCTATATCGCGTACGAGCAGTACTTC. The chain couples TRBV27 to TRBJ2-7; 8 bases are a match to TRBD2. The junction had 13 bases not matched to a gene; V was cut back by 5 bases and J by 4 bases. This CDR3 spans 16 amino acids. Per germline, CDR1 MNHEY and CDR2 SMNVEV (reference sequence).

Points on this clonotype: This could be a read error, since a much larger clone is one nucleotide away. The rearrangement uses TRBV6-2 or TRBV6-3 and TRBJ2-1; TRBD1 aligns across 8 bases. Germline CDR1 and CDR2: MNHEY and SVGEGT. The CDR3 runs 13 residues. CDR3 sequence (DNA): TGTGCCAGCACCCGGACAGGGTTCAATGAGCATTTCTTC. This gives the protein CASTRTGFNEHFF.

This clonotype has ten or more counts. The chain has TRBV28 and TRBJ2-7; D unresolved. The CDR3 sequence is 13 residues long. The V and J ends lost 8 bases and 4 bases respectively, with 15 bases between them. CDR1 is MDHEN and CDR2 is SYDVKM in the germline V gene. The CDR3, as DNA: TGTGCCAGCTGTGGGCCCGTGGGTTACGAGCAGTACTTC. It is translated as CASCGPVGYEQYF.

This clonotype occurred a few times. The chain joins TRBV11-2 to TRBJ2-6; D is unclear. CDR3 length: 18 residues. Trimming shortened V by 0 bases and J by 0 bases, and 12 bases separated the two germline ends. Germline V gives CDR1 SGHAT, CDR2 FQNNGV. The CDR3 reads CASSLEVPGPSGANVLTF. The CDR3 bases are TGTGCCAGCAGCTTAGAGGTCCCGGGCCCCTCTGGGGCCAACGTCCTGACTTTC. Drawing the rest from reference TRBV11-2 and TRBJ2-6, the complete variable domain is EAGVAQSPRYKIIEKRQSVAFWCNPISGHATLYWYQQILGQGPKLLIQFQNNGVVDDSQLPKDRFSAERLKGVDSTLKIQPAKLEDSAVYLCASSLEVPGPSGANVLTFGAGSRLTVL.

The DNA of the CDR3 is TGTGCCAGCAGTTCATCGCGGGGGTTTAATGAGCAGTTCTTC. Its protein product is CASSSSRGFNEQFF. V and J are TRBV9 and TRBJ2-1; 7 nucleotides agree with TRBD2. After removal of 5 bases from V and 7 bases from J, the junction contained 9 bases not matched to a gene. CDR1 and CDR2 from the germline V gene are SGDLS and YYNGEE. The length of the CDR3 is 14 residues. Full variable domain (rest looked up from reference TRBV9 and TRBJ2-1): DSGVTQTPKHLITATGQRVTLRCSPRSGDLSVYWYQQSLDQGLQFLIQYYNGEERAKGNILERFSAQQFPDLHSELNLSSLELGDSALYFCASSSSRGFNEQFFGPGTRLTVL.

This clonotype was observed a handful of times. This may be a read error: a much more frequent sequence differs by one nucleotide. This rearrangement joins TRBV28 to TRBJ2-5; 7 bases agree with TRBD2. Germline CDR1 and CDR2: MDHEN and SYDVKM. The CDR3 covers 17 residues. V shed 1 base, J shed 2 bases, and the junction held 10 bases outside the gene matches. CDR3 loop: CASSLLRLTGGQETQYF. CDR3 nucleotide sequence: TGTGCCAGCAGTTTATTACGACTAACGGGGGGTCAAGAGACCCAGTACTTC.

This clonotype was seen ten or more times. This sequence joins TRBV20-1 and TRBJ2-7, with D possibly being TRBD1 or TRBD2 (6 bases each). The CDR3 loop spans 15 amino acids. Trimming took off 4 bases at V and 4 bases at J, with 20 bases between the two ends. Per the germline V gene, CDR1 is DFQATT and CDR2 is SNEGSKA (reference sequence). Here the CDR3 DNA reads TGCAGTGCTAAAGAAGGCACAGGGAGGACATACGAGCAGTACTTC. The encoded protein is CSAKEGTGRTYEQYF.

This clonotype was seen at least ten times. The rearrangement uses TRBV20-1 and TRBJ1-4, with a tentative D call TRBD1 (5 bases). Trimming cost V 0 bases and J 7 bases, with 15 bases left between them. This CDR3 is 15 amino acids long. Germline values: CDR1 DFQATT, CDR2 SNEGSKA (reference sequence). Here the CDR3 reads CSARDRERFPEKLFF. The CDR3 nucleotides read TGCAGTGCTAGAGACAGGGAAAGGTTTCCTGAAAAACTGTTTTTT.

This chain links TRBV5-1 with TRBJ2-7; D may match TRBD1 or TRBD2 (6 bases each). Germline CDR1 is SGHRS and CDR2 is YFSETQ. The germline V and J ends were trimmed by 4 bases and 3 bases, with 17 bases remaining between them. This CDR3 is built from 15 residues. The CDR3 loop reads CASSNAGRGLYEQYF. The CDR3 coding sequence is TGCGCCAGCAGCAATGCGGGACGGGGGCTCTACGAGCAGTACTTC.